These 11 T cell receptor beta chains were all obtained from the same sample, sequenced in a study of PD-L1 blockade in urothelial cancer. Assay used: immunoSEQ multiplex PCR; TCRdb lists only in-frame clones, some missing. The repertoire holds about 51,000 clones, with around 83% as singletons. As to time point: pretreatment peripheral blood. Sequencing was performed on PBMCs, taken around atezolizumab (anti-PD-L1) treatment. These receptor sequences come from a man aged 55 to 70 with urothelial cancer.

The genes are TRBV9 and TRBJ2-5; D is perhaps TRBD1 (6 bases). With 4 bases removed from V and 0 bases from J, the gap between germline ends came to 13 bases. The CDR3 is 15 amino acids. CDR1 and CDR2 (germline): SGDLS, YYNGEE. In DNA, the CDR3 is TGTGCCAGCAGCAGGGACACGCTGTACCAAGAGACCCAGTACTTC. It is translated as CASSRDTLYQETQYF.

The CDR3 region is CASSPMRQGSNEKLFF. In DNA, the CDR3 is TGTGCCAGCAGCCCCATGAGGCAGGGGAGCAATGAAAAACTGTTTTTT. The chain couples TRBV11-2 to TRBJ1-4; weak D call: TRBD1 (6 bases). The V and J ends lost 5 bases and 5 bases respectively, with 18 bases between them. Germline V gene data show CDR1 as SGHAT and CDR2 as FQNNGV. This CDR3 is 16 amino acids long.

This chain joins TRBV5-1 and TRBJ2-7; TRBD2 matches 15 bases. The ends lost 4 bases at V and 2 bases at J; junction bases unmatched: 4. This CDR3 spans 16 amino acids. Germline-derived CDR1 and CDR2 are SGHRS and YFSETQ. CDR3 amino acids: CASSVGLAGGAYEQYF. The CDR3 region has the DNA TGCGCCAGCAGCGTGGGACTAGCGGGGGGAGCCTACGAGCAGTACTTC. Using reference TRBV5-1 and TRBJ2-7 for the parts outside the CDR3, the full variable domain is KAGVTQTPRYLIKTRGQQVTLSCSPISGHRSVSWYQQTPGQGLQFLFEYFSETQRNKGNFPGRFSGRQFSNSRSEMNVSTLELGDSALYLCASSVGLAGGAYEQYFGPGTRLTVT.

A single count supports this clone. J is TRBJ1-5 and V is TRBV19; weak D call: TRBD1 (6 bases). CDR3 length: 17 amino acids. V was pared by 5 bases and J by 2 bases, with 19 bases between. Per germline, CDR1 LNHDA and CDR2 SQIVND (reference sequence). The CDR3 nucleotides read TGTGCCAGTAGTTCCACCGGCAGGGGATATGGCAATCAGCCCCAGCATTTT. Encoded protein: CASSSTGRGYGNQPQHF.

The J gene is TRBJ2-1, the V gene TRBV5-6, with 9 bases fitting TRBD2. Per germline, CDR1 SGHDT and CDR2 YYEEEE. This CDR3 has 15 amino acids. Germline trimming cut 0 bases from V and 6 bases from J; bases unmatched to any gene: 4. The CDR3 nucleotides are TGTGCCAGCAGCTTGGGGCCGACTAGCGGCAATGAGCAGTTCTTC. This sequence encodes CASSLGPTSGNEQFF.

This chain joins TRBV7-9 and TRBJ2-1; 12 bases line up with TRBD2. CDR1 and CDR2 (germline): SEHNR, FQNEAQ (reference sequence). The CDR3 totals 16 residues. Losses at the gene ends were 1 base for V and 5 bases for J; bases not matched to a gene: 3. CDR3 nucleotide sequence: TGTGCCAGCAGCTTAGGCCGACTAGCGGGAGACAATGAGCAGTTCTTC. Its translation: CASSLGRLAGDNEQFF.

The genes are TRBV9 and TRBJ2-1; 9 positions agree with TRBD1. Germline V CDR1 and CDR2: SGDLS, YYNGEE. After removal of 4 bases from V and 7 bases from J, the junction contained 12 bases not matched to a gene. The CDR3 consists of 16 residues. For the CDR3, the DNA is TGTGCCAGCAGCCAATTCCGGGACAGGGTAGGTAATGAGCAGTTCTTC. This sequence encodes CASSQFRDRVGNEQFF. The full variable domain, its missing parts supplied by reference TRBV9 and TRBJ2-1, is DSGVTQTPKHLITATGQRVTLRCSPRSGDLSVYWYQQSLDQGLQFLIQYYNGEERAKGNILERFSAQQFPDLHSELNLSSLELGDSALYFCASSQFRDRVGNEQFFGPGTRLTVL.

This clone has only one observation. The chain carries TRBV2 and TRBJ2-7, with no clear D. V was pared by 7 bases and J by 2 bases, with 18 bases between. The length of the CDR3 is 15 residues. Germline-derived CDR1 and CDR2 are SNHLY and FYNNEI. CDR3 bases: TGTGCCAGCAAGCACGAGGCTAGTCTTACCTACGAGCAGTACTTC. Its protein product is CASKHEASLTYEQYF.

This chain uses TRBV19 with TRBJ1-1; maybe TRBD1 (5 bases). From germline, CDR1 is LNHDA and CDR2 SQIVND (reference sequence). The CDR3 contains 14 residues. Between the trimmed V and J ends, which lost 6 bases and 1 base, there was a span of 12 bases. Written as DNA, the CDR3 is TGTGCCAGTAGATCGACAGCTAGGAACACTGAAGCTTTCTTT. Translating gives CASRSTARNTEAFF.

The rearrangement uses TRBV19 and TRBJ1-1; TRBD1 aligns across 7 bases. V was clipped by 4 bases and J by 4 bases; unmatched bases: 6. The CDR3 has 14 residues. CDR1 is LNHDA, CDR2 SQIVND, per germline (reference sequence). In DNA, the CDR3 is TGTGCCAGTAGTACTCGACAGGGTCCCACTGAAGCTTTCTTT. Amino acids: CASSTRQGPTEAFF.

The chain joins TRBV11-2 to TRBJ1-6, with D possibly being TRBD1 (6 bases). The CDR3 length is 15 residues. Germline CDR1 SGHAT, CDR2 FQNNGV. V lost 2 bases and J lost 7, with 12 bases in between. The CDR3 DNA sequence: TGTGCCAGCAGCTTACCGACAGGCCTCAATTCACCCCTCCACTTT. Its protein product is CASSLPTGLNSPLHF.